Below, 8 T cell receptor delta chains from the same sample are listed, as sequenced in a study of gamma-delta T cells after stem cell transplantation. TCRdb fed the RT-PCR reads into CATT to redo clone calling. The data hold 1,500 to 2,500 delta-chain clones, with 5.5% to 8% observed a single time. Sequenced sample: gamma-delta T cells. The receptors were gathered from a human donor. It is not recorded whose cells these are; they may come from a transplant donor.

This clone was seen only a few times. V gene TRDV2 combines with J gene TRDJ1; TRDD3 matches at 11 bases. Germline V gives CDR1 GEAIGNYY, CDR2 EKD. The trim removed 3 bases at V and 0 bases at J, leaving 14 bases unmatched. The CDR3 contains 19 residues. The CDR3 bases are TGTGCCTGTGACGTGCTGGGGGATACCCGCCCAACTAACACCGATAAACTCATCTTT. It encodes CACDVLGDTRPTNTDKLIF.

The chain joins TRDV2 to TRDJ1; D is perhaps TRDD3 (7 bases). This CDR3 comprises 16 residues. Deletions cut 3 bases from V and 9 bases from J, with 25 bases between. Looked up from germline, CDR1 is GEAIGNYY and CDR2 is EKD. The CDR3 DNA sequence: TGTGCCTGTGACCCTCTACTTCCTGGGGGGGACGTGGAACTCATCTTT. Its translation is CACDPLLPGGDVELIF.

Worth noting for this clone: This may come from a read error, since a much larger clone is one base off. In the same sample, other DNA sequences code for this CDR3. The V gene is TRDV2, the J gene TRDJ1; 8 bases fit TRDD3. The CDR3 totals 16 residues. Germline CDR1 reads GEAIGNYY; CDR2 reads EKD. Here the CDR3 reads CACDLLGVPYTDKLIF. CDR3 in DNA: TGCGCCTGTGACTTACTGGGGGTTCCGTACACCGATAAACTCATCTTT.

By its share, this clone is medium-sized (0.01 to 0.1%). The V and J genes are TRDV2 and TRDJ1, with 9 bases matching TRDD3. CDR3 length equals 18 residues. Germline CDR1 and CDR2: GEAIGNYY and EKD. The trim removed 2 bases at V and 0 bases at J, leaving 12 bases unmatched. As DNA, the CDR3 is TGTGCCTGTGACAATCTCGGGACTGGGGGACATTACACCGATAAACTCATCTTT. This encodes CACDNLGTGGHYTDKLIF.

This clone has just a few counts. This likely traces to a read error, being one base from a far larger clone. This chain uses TRDV2 with TRDJ3; 10 bases are shared with TRDD3. The CDR3 is made up of 21 amino acids. Trimming cost V 0 bases and J 1 base; bases outside gene matches: 11. Germline CDR1 GEAIGNYY, CDR2 EKD. CDR3 protein: CACDTGTGGCAGSWDTRQMFF. The CDR3 nucleotides are TGTGCCTGTGACACCGGGACTGGGGGATGCGCTGGGTCCTGGGACACCCGACAGATGTTTTTC.

Regarding this clone: The protein recorded in TCRdb matches a much larger clone and deviates from this DNA's translation at residue 5, suggesting a read error; the protein here is obtained by translating the DNA. The genes are TRDV2 and TRDJ1; TRDD3 matches at 11 bases. Trimming took 3 bases from V and 3 from J; bases not matched to a gene: 5. The CDR3 runs 15 residues. Germline assignment: CDR1 GEAIGNYY and CDR2 EKD. CDR3 sequence reads: CACDLLGDKADKLIF. The CDR3 region has the DNA TGTGCCTGTGACCTACTGGGGGATAAGGCCGATAAACTCATCTTT.

As regards this clone: TCRdb's entry gives the protein of a much larger clone, which mismatches this DNA's translation at residue 10, likely from a read error; the protein reported here is translated from the DNA. This chain connects TRDV2 to TRDJ1; D unresolved. V lost 3 bases and J 1 base, leaving 17 bases between the germline ends. The germline gives CDR1 GEAIGNYY, CDR2 EKD. The CDR3 consists of 16 residues. This CDR3 reads CACDLLTGPCTDKLIF. The CDR3 nucleotides are TGTGCCTGTGACCTACTTACGGGGCCCTGCACCGATAAACTCATCTTT.

As regards this clone: This clone may be a read error of a much larger clone one base away. The V gene is TRDV2, the J gene TRDJ2, with 8 positions matching TRDD3. There are 17 residues in the CDR3. V lost 5 bases to trimming and J lost 3 bases; unmatched junction nucleotides: 13. Germline values: CDR1 GEAIGNYY, CDR2 EKD. DNA of the CDR3: TGTGCCTGTGGCCCTGTACTGGGGGGGATTCTGACAGCACAACTCTTCTTT. Amino acid sequence: CACGPVLGGILTAQLFF.